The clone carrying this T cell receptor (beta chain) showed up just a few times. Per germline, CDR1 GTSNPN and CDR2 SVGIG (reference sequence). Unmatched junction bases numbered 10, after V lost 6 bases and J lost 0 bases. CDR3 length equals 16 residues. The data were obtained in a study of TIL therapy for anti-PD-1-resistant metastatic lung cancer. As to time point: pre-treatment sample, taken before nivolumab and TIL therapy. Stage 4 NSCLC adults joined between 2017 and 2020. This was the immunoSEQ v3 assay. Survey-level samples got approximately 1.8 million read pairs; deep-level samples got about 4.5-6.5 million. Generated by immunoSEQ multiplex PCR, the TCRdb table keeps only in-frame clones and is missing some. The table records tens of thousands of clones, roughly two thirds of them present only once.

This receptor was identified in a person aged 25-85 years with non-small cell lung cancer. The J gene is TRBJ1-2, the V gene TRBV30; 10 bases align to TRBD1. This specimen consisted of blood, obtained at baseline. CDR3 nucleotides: TGTGCCTGCCATAGGGACAGGGGTTCCCCTAACTATGGCTACACCTTC. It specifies CACHRDRGSPNYGYTF.